This paragraph covers one T cell receptor (beta chain) sequence. Its matching antigen is unknown. The V gene's germline CDR1 is SGHDT and CDR2 YYEEEE. This CDR3 is built from 13 residues. The V and J ends lost 3 bases and 11 bases respectively, with 17 bases between them. The sample comes from a study of cytomegalovirus exposure and HLA in healthy donors. General study findings and limits: The authors listed 150 or so TCR beta chains as cytomegalovirus-associated. The finding came from a later analysis; first-cohort TCR clusters tended to co-occur in the 130 or so validation repertoires.

Sequencing used immunoSEQ multiplex PCR; TCRdb keeps in-frame clones, though not all of them. The sample consists of approximately 150,000 clones, approximately 90% of them appearing once. This sequence was found in a man between 18 and 35 years old in good health and CMV-seronegative. V gene TRBV5-6 combines with J gene TRBJ1-1; D is unresolved. The sample taken for sequencing was PBMCs. CDR3 nucleotide sequence: TGTGCCAGCAGCTCCGACGTCCGGGATCCGGCTTTCTTT. It specifies CASSSDVRDPAFF.